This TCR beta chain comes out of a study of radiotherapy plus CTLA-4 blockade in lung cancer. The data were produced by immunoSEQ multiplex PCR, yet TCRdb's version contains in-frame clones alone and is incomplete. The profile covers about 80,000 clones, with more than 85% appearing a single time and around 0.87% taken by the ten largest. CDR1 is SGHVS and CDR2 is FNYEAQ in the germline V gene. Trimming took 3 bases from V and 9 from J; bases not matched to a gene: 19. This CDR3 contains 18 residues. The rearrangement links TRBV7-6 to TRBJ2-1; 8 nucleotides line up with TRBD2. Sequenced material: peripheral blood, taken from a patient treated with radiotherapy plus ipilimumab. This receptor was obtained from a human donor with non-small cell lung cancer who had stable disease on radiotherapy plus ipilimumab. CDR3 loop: CASSFPRGGHAEMGEQFF. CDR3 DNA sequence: TGTGCCAGCAGCTTCCCCCGGGGGGGCCACGCCGAAATGGGTGAGCAGTTCTTC. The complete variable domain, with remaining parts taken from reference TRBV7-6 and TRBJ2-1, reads GAGVSQSPRYKVTKRGQDVALRCDPISGHVSLYWYRQALGQGPEFLTYFNYEAQQDKSGLPNDRFSAERPEGSISTLTIQRTEQRDSAMYRCASSFPRGGHAEMGEQFFGPGTRLTVL.